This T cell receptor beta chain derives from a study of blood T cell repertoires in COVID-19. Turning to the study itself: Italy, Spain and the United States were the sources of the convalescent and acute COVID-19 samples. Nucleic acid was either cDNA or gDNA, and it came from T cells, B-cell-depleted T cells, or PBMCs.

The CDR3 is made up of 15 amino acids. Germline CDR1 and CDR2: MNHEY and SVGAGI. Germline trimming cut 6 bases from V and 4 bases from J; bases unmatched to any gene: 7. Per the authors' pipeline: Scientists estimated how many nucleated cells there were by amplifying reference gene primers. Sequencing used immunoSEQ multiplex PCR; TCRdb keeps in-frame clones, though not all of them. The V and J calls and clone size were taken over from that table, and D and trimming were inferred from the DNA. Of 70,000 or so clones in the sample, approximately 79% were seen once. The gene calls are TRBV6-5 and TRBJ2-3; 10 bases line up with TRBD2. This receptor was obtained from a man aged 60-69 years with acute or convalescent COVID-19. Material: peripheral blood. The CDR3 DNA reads TGTGCCAGCAGCTTAGCGGGGGGAGGGGCAGATACGCAGTATTTT. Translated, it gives CASSLAGGGADTQYF.